The text below deals with one TCR beta chain. Its antigen is currently not known. The record has no base qualities; no much larger clone is one base away. Using the deep immunoSEQ assay, multiplex PCR amplified TCR CDR3 regions from genomic DNA. Genomic DNA extracted from each cell subset was distributed evenly over all wells of several immunoSEQ 96-well plates, and each plate served as one replicate. For sorted subsets, each replicate PCR was loaded with roughly 200 ng genomic DNA, equivalent to approximately 27,000 T cell genomes. Purified libraries were quantified with a Qubit 3.0 fluorometer, sized on a Bioanalyzer 2100, and re-quantified with the KAPA Library Quantification kit. A separate single-read 150-cycle Illumina NextSeq 550 flow cell was used to sequence each immunoSEQ 96-well plate. The published analysis was carried out like this. Because the immunoSEQ output held only junctional sequences and lacked quality scores, the filtering could not match the filtering applied to full-length reads. Sequences were annotated with PyIR, a Python wrapper for IgBLAST v1.9, using IMGT germline references to assign V/J genes and CDR3. Reads were removed for weak V/J assignments (E-value above 1e-6), missing CDR3, stop codons, out-of-frame junctions, or ambiguous translated residues. V3J clonotypes were defined by identical inferred V gene, J gene, and CDR3 amino acid sequence. The percentage overlap between two repertoires was calculated by dividing the number of shared unique clonotypes by the size of the smaller repertoire. Repertoire richness was assessed with RTK rarefaction, the Chao1 estimator, and Recon v2.1 estimates of unobserved clonotypes. For all TCRbeta clonotypes obtained by the gDNA method from a few donors, generation probabilities were computed with OLGA. TCRdb provides this immuneACCESS table in a form limited to in-frame rearrangements. Some clones are lacking; in checked studies, under half of them reflect an unresolved V gene, and why the rest are absent is not known. The V and J calls and clone size come from that table; D and trimming were worked out from the DNA. The sample profile shows approximately 2.3 million clones; more than 85% of them were found once. The top ten constitute 0.39% of the sample.

These data belong to a study of shared clonotypes between healthy human individuals (dated by TCRdb to 2019 to 2021). The study in broad terms: Three men and two women, aged 18 to 49 years, made up the cohort. For each donor, CD4 naive and CD4 memory were each run on three plates, CD8 naive on two plates, and CD8 memory on one plate. The study deeply sequenced blood TCR repertoires of about 5 healthy adults to estimate repertoire size and the extent of clonotype sharing between individuals. Between about 0.8 and 8.9 billion PBMCs per donor were obtained by leukapheresis. To increase sequencing depth and limit assay-specific biases, different laboratories used diverse techniques to prepare libraries and sequence TCR repertoires.

CDR1 and CDR2 are drawn from the germline V gene: SGHDT, YYEEEE. The CDR3 has 14 amino acids, counting the end cysteine and phenylalanine. The retained sequence is limited to the CDR3, 42 bases, with the frame set at the first base. The V and J ends are trimmed by 1 base and 7 bases, leaving 14 bases between them. Broad study findings and their caveats: Based on pairwise subsampling, the degree of clonotype sharing among donors was expected to be affected by sequencing depth. The small number of donors limited the genetic and exposure-history diversity represented. Rarefaction of sorted-subset datasets indicated incomplete sequencing despite the large sequencing depth. Estimated clonotype richness was generally larger for naive than for memory subsets. Compared with non-shared clonotypes, the clonotypes found in all four sorted-subset donors had higher generation probabilities. Only blood was sampled, and tissue TCR repertoires likely differ from those in blood. Approximately 5% of naive CD4, approximately 3.7% of naive CD8, about 2.4% of memory CD4, and over 0.35% of memory CD8 clonotypes were shared across four donors.

Donors were healthy HIV-negative adults with no recently reported acute infections or vaccinations. Only Caucasian adults living in Nashville, Tennessee, USA were represented among the donors. CD4+ T cells were enriched by magnetic negative selection; naive cells were then positively selected on CD45RA, and the negative fraction formed the memory subset. Blood was obtained by leukapheresis, after which PBMCs were separated by Ficoll-Histopaque density gradient centrifugation and cryopreserved in liquid nitrogen vapor phase. Analytical flow cytometry was used to check the purity and quantity of each magnetically sorted T cell population. Genomic DNA was isolated from each sorted fraction and quantified by UV absorbance on a Nanodrop 2000c.

The rearrangement combines TRBV5-6 with TRBJ2-5; the D call could be TRBD1 or TRBD2, with each sharing 6 bases. Sequenced: naive CD4+ T cells from PBMCs. The cell subset or site tag for this specimen amounts to: CD45RA+ positively selected. The receptor was derived from a man between 18 and 35 years old in good health. Some clones in this sample may be carry-over from other donors' samples. The CDR3 here reads CASSLWGAKRTQYF. The bases are TGTGCCAGCAGCTTGTGGGGGGCAAAGCGGACCCAGTACTTC.